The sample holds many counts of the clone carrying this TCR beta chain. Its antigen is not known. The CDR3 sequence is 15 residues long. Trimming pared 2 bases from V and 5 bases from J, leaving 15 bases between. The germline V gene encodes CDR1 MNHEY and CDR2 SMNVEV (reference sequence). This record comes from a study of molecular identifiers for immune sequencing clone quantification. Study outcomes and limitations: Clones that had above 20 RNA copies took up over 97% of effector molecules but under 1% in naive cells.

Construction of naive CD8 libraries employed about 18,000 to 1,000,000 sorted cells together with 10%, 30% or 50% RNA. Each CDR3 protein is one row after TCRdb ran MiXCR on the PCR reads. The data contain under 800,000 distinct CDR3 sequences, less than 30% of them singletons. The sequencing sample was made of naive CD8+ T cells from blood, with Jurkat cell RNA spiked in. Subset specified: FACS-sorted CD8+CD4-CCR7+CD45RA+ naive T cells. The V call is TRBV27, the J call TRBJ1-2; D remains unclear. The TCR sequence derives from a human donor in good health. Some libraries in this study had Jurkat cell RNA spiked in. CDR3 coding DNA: TGTGCCAGCAGTTTACGGTCACCTACCCTTTATGGCTACACCTTC. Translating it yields CASSLRSPTLYGYTF.